Presented here are 23 T cell receptor beta chains from one specimen sequenced in a study of blood T cell repertoires in COVID-19. Data came from immunoSEQ multiplex PCR; TCRdb stores just in-frame clones and leaves some out. The table includes about 480,000 clones, more than 75% detected once. Sequenced input: PBMCs or T cells enriched from blood (not recorded which). These TCRs come from a woman in her thirties or forties who had recovered from COVID-19.

The chain links TRBV7-8 to TRBJ1-6; 9 bases align to TRBD1. In germline, CDR1 is SGHVS, CDR2 FQNEAQ. CDR3 length: 14 amino acids. Trimming took 4 bases from V and 7 from J; bases not matched to a gene: 2. The CDR3 region has the DNA TGTGCCAGCAGCTGGGGACAGGGAAATTCACCCCTCCACTTT. Its protein is CASSWGQGNSPLHF.

The chain recombines TRBV2 with TRBJ1-1; TRBD1 might be the D (5 bases). This CDR3 spans 12 amino acids. Germline CDR1 SNHLY, CDR2 FYNNEI. The V end lost 7 bases, the J end lost 3 bases, and 9 bases lay between the germline ends. Written as DNA, the CDR3 is TGTGCCAGCAAAGGGGAGGACACTGAAGCTTTCTTT. It is translated as CASKGEDTEAFF.

This chain joins TRBV13 and TRBJ1-2, with 8 positions matching TRBD1. J gave up 7 bases and V 5 bases, and 12 bases lay outside the gene matches. The CDR3 is 15 residues long. CDR1 is PRHDT, CDR2 FYEKMQ, per germline (reference sequence). DNA for the CDR3: TGTGCCAGCAGCCCAGACAGGGGTTGGGGGGGTGGCTACACCTTC. Encoded protein: CASSPDRGWGGGYTF.

The chain links TRBV7-6 to TRBJ2-1; weak D call: TRBD1 (5 bases). The germline V gene has CDR1 SGHVS and CDR2 FNYEAQ. This CDR3 spans 15 amino acids. The V gene lost 5 bases and the J gene lost 1 base, with 12 bases spanning the gap. In DNA form, the CDR3 reads TGTGCCAGCAGCCCTAAAGACAGTTCCTACAATGAGCAGTTCTTC. Protein product: CASSPKDSSYNEQFF.

V gene TRBV9 combines with J gene TRBJ2-4, with 13 positions matching TRBD2. The CDR3 totals 19 residues. V shed 0 bases, J shed 5 bases, and the junction held 11 bases outside the gene matches. Germline CDR1 reads SGDLS; CDR2 reads YYNGEE. The CDR3 bases are TGTGCCAGCAGCGTAGAAGGTTTGGGGACTAGCGGGATACAAAACATTCAGTACTTC. Translated: CASSVEGLGTSGIQNIQYF.

The chain carries TRBV19 and TRBJ1-2; no firm D call. The CDR3 has 11 amino acids. The germline V gene has CDR1 LNHDA and CDR2 SQIVND (reference sequence). V lost 10 bases, J lost 3 bases, and 9 bases lay in between. For the CDR3, the DNA is TGTGCCACTAACGGGTACTATGGCTACACCTTC. This translates into CATNGYYGYTF.

The chain carries TRBV2 and TRBJ2-7; 10 nucleotides match TRBD2. The V and J ends lost 2 bases and 5 bases, in that order; junction bases with no gene match: 9. This CDR3 comprises 16 residues. Germline V CDR1 and CDR2: SNHLY, FYNNEI. In nucleotides, the CDR3 is TGTGCCAGCAGTGAACGGCTAGCGGGAGTTCCTAACGAGCAGTACTTC. Amino acids: CASSERLAGVPNEQYF.

The chain uses TRBV27 and TRBJ1-4, with a tentative D call TRBD1 (5 bases). The CDR3 contains 15 residues. The germline gives CDR1 MNHEY, CDR2 SMNVEV (reference sequence). V was trimmed by 1 base and J by 8 bases, leaving 14 bases between them. The CDR3 DNA sequence: TGTGCCAGCAGTTTATACAAGGGGCTCGGGGAAAAACTGTTTTTT. The encoded protein is CASSLYKGLGEKLFF.

The V gene is TRBV10-3, the J gene TRBJ2-1; TRBD2 might be the D (5 bases). V was pared by 10 bases and J by 6 bases, with 22 bases between. Germline CDR1 and CDR2: ENHRY and SYGVKD. This CDR3 has 15 amino acids. The CDR3 here is CATAPGTRMGNEQFF. CDR3 DNA: TGTGCCACAGCACCGGGAACAAGGATGGGCAATGAGCAGTTCTTC.

CDR3 coding DNA: TGTGCCAGCAGCCAGAAAAGCAACACTGAAGCTTTCTTT. It codes for CASSQKSNTEAFF. The gene calls are TRBV3-1 (or the pseudogene TRBV3-2) and TRBJ1-1; D is unclear. CDR3 length: 13 residues. Germline V CDR1 and CDR2: LGHDT, YNNKEL (reference sequence). Deletions cut 3 bases from V and 2 bases from J, with 7 bases between.

This chain joins TRBV15 and TRBJ1-1; D is possibly TRBD1 (5 bases). The CDR3 extends over 15 amino acids. Trimming cost V 2 bases and J 4 bases, with 14 bases left between them. Germline V gene sequence: CDR1 LNHNV, CDR2 YYDKDF (reference sequence). The CDR3 DNA is TGTGCCACCAGCAGAACGAAGGGGCTCACCACTGAAGCTTTCTTT. Residues: CATSRTKGLTTEAFF.

This clone has a single count. The V and J genes are TRBV7-2 and TRBJ2-3; perhaps TRBD2 as D (6 bases). The V gene lost 8 bases and the J gene lost 1 base, with 13 bases spanning the gap. Germline V gene sequence: CDR1 SGHTA, CDR2 FQGNSA. The CDR3 length is 14 residues. The DNA of the CDR3 is TGTGCCAGCCGCCGCCCGGGGGGCACAGATACGCAGTATTTT. This encodes CASRRPGGTDTQYF.

This clone was observed once. In DNA, the CDR3 is TGTGCCAGCAGTGAAATGAGGACGGGGAGCACCGGGGAGCTGTTTTTT. This codes for CASSEMRTGSTGELFF. The V and J genes are TRBV2 and TRBJ2-2, with D possibly being TRBD2 (5 bases). The V end was cut by 2 bases, the J end by 4 bases, with 14 bases between. This CDR3 contains 16 residues. CDR1 is SNHLY and CDR2 is FYNNEI in the germline V gene.

The chain combines TRBV7-2 with TRBJ1-2, with 8 bases lining up with TRBD1. Germline V lookup: CDR1 SGHTA, CDR2 FQGNSA. CDR3 length: 14 amino acids. Trimming cost V 3 bases and J 4 bases; bases outside gene matches: 4. The CDR3 DNA follows: TGTGCCAGCAGCTTTGGTACAGGGGGCTATGGCTACACCTTC. Translation: CASSFGTGGYGYTF.

The rearrangement links TRBV4-2 to TRBJ2-1, with TRBD2 matching over 15 bases. CDR1 and CDR2 (germline): LGHNA, YNFKEQ. The CDR3 covers 18 residues. Germline trimming cut 0 bases from V and 8 bases from J; bases unmatched to any gene: 8. The DNA for the CDR3 is TGTGCCAGCAGCCAAGATTTGGGGGGACTAGCGGGAGGATATGAGCAGTTCTTC. Its translation: CASSQDLGGLAGGYEQFF.

The chain combines TRBV24-1 with TRBJ2-1; 13 positions agree with TRBD2. The trim removed 4 bases at V and 6 bases at J, leaving 8 bases unmatched. CDR1 and CDR2 from the germline V gene are KGHDR and SFDVKD. The CDR3 loop spans 17 amino acids. CDR3 loop: CATSEGLAGSRGNEQFF. DNA of the CDR3: TGTGCCACCAGTGAGGGACTAGCGGGATCCCGGGGCAATGAGCAGTTCTTC.

The rearrangement uses TRBV5-1 and TRBJ1-1, with 8 nucleotides matching TRBD1. CDR1 SGHRS and CDR2 YFSETQ come from the germline V gene. V lost 7 bases and J lost 4; bases outside the gene matches: 12. CDR3 length equals 15 residues. The CDR3: CASGSPGTGLTEAFF. CDR3 in DNA: TGCGCCAGCGGGAGCCCCGGGACAGGCCTCACTGAAGCTTTCTTT.

This chain joins TRBV2 and TRBJ2-3; D is unresolved. V dropped 4 bases and J dropped 6 bases, with 14 bases sitting between them. Germline CDR1 and CDR2: SNHLY and FYNNEI. The CDR3 covers 14 residues. CDR3 sequence (DNA): TGTGCCAGCAGTGTCCAGGAATTGAGCGATACGCAGTATTTT. Protein sequence: CASSVQELSDTQYF.

The rearrangement links TRBV14 to TRBJ2-7, with D possibly TRBD1 on 6 matching bases. Per the germline V gene, CDR1 is SGHDN and CDR2 is FVKESK. The CDR3 runs 13 residues. The V end was cut by 0 bases, the J end by 7 bases, with 10 bases between. CDR3 sequence (DNA): TGTGCCAGCAGCCAAGATTTTCAGGGGGAGCAGTACTTC. Its translation: CASSQDFQGEQYF.

This clone was detected only a few times. This chain connects TRBV9 to TRBJ2-1; a possible D gene is TRBD1 (8 bases). This CDR3 spans 17 amino acids. V lost 4 bases to trimming and J lost 4 bases, with 21 bases between them. The germline V gene encodes CDR1 SGDLS and CDR2 YYNGEE. For the CDR3, the DNA is TGTGCCAGCAGCCCCCGGACAGGGAGGGGTTCTTACAATGAGCAGTTCTTC. Translating gives CASSPRTGRGSYNEQFF.

For the CDR3, the DNA is TGTGCCAGTAGTGTCCAGGGGTCAGATACGCAGTATTTT. This codes for CASSVQGSDTQYF. V usage is TRBV19 and J usage is TRBJ2-3; D may be TRBD1 (6 bases). Germline lookup yields CDR1 LNHDA and CDR2 SQIVND (reference sequence). With 5 bases removed from V and 4 bases from J, the gap between germline ends came to 10 bases. The CDR3 loop spans 13 amino acids.

This clone appeared a few times. The CDR3 reads CASSIRTGVYSNQPQHF. The CDR3 nucleotides are TGTGCCAGTAGTATTCGGACAGGGGTATATAGCAATCAGCCCCAGCATTTT. The rearrangement uses TRBV19 and TRBJ1-5; TRBD1 matches 9 bases. The junction had 6 bases not matched to a gene; V was cut back by 3 bases and J by 0 bases. The CDR3 runs 17 residues. CDR1 LNHDA and CDR2 SQIVND come from the germline V gene (reference sequence).

This sequence joins TRBV5-1 and TRBJ2-6; TRBD2 aligns across 7 bases. V was clipped by 3 bases and J by 0 bases; unmatched bases: 6. Germline V CDR1 and CDR2: SGHRS, YFSETQ. CDR3 size: 17 residues. The CDR3 spells CASSSGRLSSGANVLTF. In nucleotides, the CDR3 is TGCGCCAGCAGCTCCGGGAGGTTAAGCTCTGGGGCCAACGTCCTGACTTTC.